Detailed here is one T cell receptor (beta chain). The antigen remains unidentified. Full-length variable regions came from constant-region reverse primers plus semi-nested Nested Universal Primer A PCR. Each CDR3 protein is one row after TCRdb ran MiXCR on the 5' RACE reads. The sample comprises some 62,000 distinct CDR3 sequences, just under 30% of which are singletons, and 2% to 2.5% rests with the top ten. General observations from the study: The larger cohort examined one V-J beta rearrangement, not whole repertoires. Tumor memory CD4+ T cell TCR gene usage was found to cluster with blood and lymph node memory CD4+ cells and with lymph node naive CD4+ cells.

Trimming removed 5 bases at V and 0 bases at J, with 7 bases between. Germline V lookup: CDR1 KGHDR, CDR2 SFDVKD. The CDR3 runs to 14 residues. CD25-based Treg depletion was applied to purified naive CD4+ T cells. Source material: tumor-infiltrating naive CD4+ T cells sorted from the breast tumor. Subset: naive CD4+ T cells, CD4+CD45RA+CD25-. The clonotype comes from a female donor with breast cancer. The J gene is TRBJ1-3, the V gene TRBV24-1; D might be TRBD1 (6 bases). CDR3: CATSGDTSGNTIYF. The CDR3 bases are TGTGCCACCAGTGGGGACACCTCTGGAAACACCATATATTTT.